These T cell receptor beta chains were read from a single sample in a study of blood T cell repertoires in COVID-19. The table came from immunoSEQ multiplex PCR; TCRdb's copy has only in-frame clones and leaves some out. The sample lists about 150,000 clones; around nine tenths were seen once. The source material was peripheral blood. The source of these receptors is a man in his 60s with COVID-19, enrolled during active disease. Both conserved end residues are part of each CDR3. The D gene is left open where the match is weak. Rows may omit the clone size; those that give it use once, few, many or a size class.

TGCGCCAGCAGCTTGGGCCTCCAACGGGGGACGCACACTGAAGCTTTCTTT	CASSLGLQRGTHTEAFF	NA	NA	17	TRBV5-1	TRBJ1-1
TGTGCCAGCAGCCCCATAACTGGCACAGGGCGGACTGAAGCTTTCTTT	CASSPITGTGRTEAFF	NA	NA	16	TRBV27	TRBJ1-1
TGCAGTGCTAGTGCGACGAGGTTAGCGGGGGGGGGCAATGAGCAGTTCTTC	CSASATRLAGGGNEQFF	NA	TRBD2	17	TRBV20-1	TRBJ2-1
TGTGCCACCGGAGGGCACAACTATGGCTACACCTTC	CATGGHNYGYTF	NA	NA	12	TRBV24-1	TRBJ1-2
TGTGCCAGCAGCCAAGATCGCTCATCCCGGGGCGAGCAGTACTTC	CASSQDRSSRGEQYF	NA	NA	15	TRBV14	TRBJ2-7
TGTGCCAGCAGCCCCCGCCCGGGACAGGGGACCGGGGAGCTGTTTTTT	CASSPRPGQGTGELFF	NA	TRBD1	16	TRBV14	TRBJ2-2
TGTGCCAGCAGTCGGGAGGACCGCAGCTCCTACAATGAGCAGTTCTTC	CASSREDRSSYNEQFF	NA	TRBD2	16	TRBV6-4	TRBJ2-1
TGTGCCAGCAGCAAAGCGCTTTGGGGGGACAGAGGGTATCAGCCCCAGCATTTT	CASSKALWGDRGYQPQHF	NA	NA	18	TRBV21-1	TRBJ1-5
TGTGCCAGCAGCTTGGCCCAGGGGTTTTACGAGCAGTACTTC	CASSLAQGFYEQYF	NA	NA	14	TRBV5-8	TRBJ2-7
TGTGCCAGCAGCCCTCAGGGCAGGGGTACTAATGAAAAACTGTTTTTT	CASSPQGRGTNEKLFF	NA	NA	16	TRBV7-2	TRBJ1-4
TGTGCCAGCAGCCCGGGACAGGGAAACTATGGCTACACCTTC	CASSPGQGNYGYTF	NA	TRBD1	14	TRBV5-6	TRBJ1-2
TGTGCCTGGATAGGGACAGGGGGAGGCTATGGCTACACCTTC	CAWIGTGGGYGYTF	NA	TRBD1	14	TRBV30	TRBJ1-2
TGTGCCAGTAGTAAAGACTACTATGGCTACACCTTC	CASSKDYYGYTF	NA	NA	12	TRBV19	TRBJ1-2
TGTGCCAGCAGCATCAGGGGCCTACAGGGGGCCCTGTCGGCTTTCTTT	CASSIRGLQGALSAFF	NA	TRBD1	16	TRBV5-6	TRBJ1-1
TGTGCCAGCAGCGATCGGACAGGGAGTAATTCACCCCTCCACTTT	CASSDRTGSNSPLHF	few	TRBD1	15	TRBV9	TRBJ1-6
TGTGCCAGTACTACCGGGACAGGGGCGAACACTGAAGCTTTCTTT	CASTTGTGANTEAFF	NA	TRBD1	15	TRBV19	TRBJ1-1
TGTGCCGGGTTTAAGACAGGGGTTAAATCGGGCACTGAAGCTTTCTTT	CAGFKTGVKSGTEAFF	NA	TRBD1	16	TRBV5-4	TRBJ1-1
TGTGCCAGCAGCGCGTCGACTAGCGGCCCTCGGCACGAGCAGTACTTC	CASSASTSGPRHEQYF	NA	TRBD2	16	TRBV7-2	TRBJ2-7
TGTGCCAGCAGCTTAGATAGCTCCTACAATGAGCAGTTCTTC	CASSLDSSYNEQFF	NA	NA	14	TRBV11-3	TRBJ2-1
TGTGCCAGCAGCCAGAGGACAGGGGGCACCGAATCACCCCTCCACTTT	CASSQRTGGTESPLHF	NA	TRBD1	16	TRBV27	TRBJ1-6
TGTGCCACCAAGGACGGGATGAACACTGAAGCTTTCTTT	CATKDGMNTEAFF	NA	NA	13	TRBV24-1	TRBJ1-1
TGTGCCAGCAGCCCTTATGGGGGGTTAGGGACAGATACGCAGTATTTT	CASSPYGGLGTDTQYF	NA	NA	16	TRBV11-3	TRBJ2-3
TGCGCCAGCAGCCGAAAAGTCGGTAGCAATCAGCCCCAGCATTTT	CASSRKVGSNQPQHF	NA	NA	15	TRBV4-1	TRBJ1-5